This T cell receptor (beta chain) was identified in a study of T cell changes during pregnancy in multiple sclerosis. Germline loops: CDR1 MNHEY, CDR2 SVGAGI. Trimming took off 0 bases at V and 5 bases at J, with 13 bases between the two ends. This CDR3 comprises 16 residues. Produced via immunoSEQ multiplex PCR; TCRdb's table is partial and in-frame only. The profile shows roughly 71,000 clones, more than 85% of them singletons. This clonotype was sampled from a female donor in good health, enrolled as a control in a pregnancy study. The chain uses TRBV6-5 and TRBJ1-4, with a weak D call TRBD1 (5 bases). The sample consisted of peripheral blood, taken in the first trimester of pregnancy. The CDR3 loop reads CASSYSEGALNEKLFF. As DNA, the CDR3 is TGTGCCAGCAGTTACTCGGAAGGGGCATTGAATGAAAAACTGTTTTTT.